The 24 T cell receptor beta chains below come from one sample, sequenced in a study of brain T cells in children with intractable seizures. Data came from immunoSEQ multiplex PCR; TCRdb stores just in-frame clones and leaves some out. This repertoire shows roughly 80,000 clones, about 93% found once; its top ten account for around 24%. This material consisted of peripheral blood, taken at surgery. All receptors come from a girl aged 2 to 9 with Rasmussen encephalitis and intractable seizures.

The chain recombines TRBV30 with TRBJ1-5; the D is unclear. CDR1 is GTSNPN, CDR2 SVGIG, per germline (reference sequence). This CDR3 has 12 amino acids. With 2 bases removed from V and 4 bases from J, the gap between germline ends came to 6 bases. Here the CDR3 reads CAWSQLNQPQHF. The DNA of the CDR3 is TGTGCCTGGAGTCAGCTTAATCAGCCCCAGCATTTT.

V gene TRBV5-4 combines with J gene TRBJ2-5; the match to TRBD2 covers 14 bases. The germline V gene encodes CDR1 SGHNT and CDR2 YYREEE (reference sequence). The CDR3 covers 16 residues. V dropped 3 bases and J dropped 4; count of bases not matched to a gene: 5. The CDR3 DNA is TGTGCCAGCAGCTGGGGACTAGCGGGAGTTCCAGAGACCCAGTACTTC. It codes for CASSWGLAGVPETQYF.

V and J are TRBV6-5 and TRBJ2-7; tentatively, D is TRBD1 (5 bases). The CDR3 covers 14 residues. V gave up 6 bases and J gave up 2 bases, with 14 bases separating them. Germline CDR1 MNHEY, CDR2 SVGAGI. CDR3 in amino acids: CASSAGRRAYEQYF. The CDR3 DNA follows: TGTGCCAGCAGCGCAGGGCGAAGGGCCTACGAGCAGTACTTC.

The rearrangement uses TRBV28 and TRBJ2-2; unclear D gene. Germline CDR1 and CDR2: MDHEN and SYDVKM. The germline V and J ends were trimmed by 1 base and 5 bases, with 8 bases remaining between them. The CDR3 is 14 amino acids. This chain's CDR3 is CASSLFVWTGELFF. CDR3 in DNA: TGTGCCAGCAGTTTATTTGTGTGGACCGGGGAGCTGTTTTTT.

This chain connects TRBV6-5 to TRBJ2-1, with a tentative D call TRBD1 (6 bases). V lost 5 bases to trimming and J lost 7 bases, with 15 bases between them. CDR1 is MNHEY and CDR2 is SVGAGI in the germline V gene. This CDR3 is built from 14 residues. The CDR3 nucleotides read TGTGCCAGCAGTCGGACCGGGACATTTAATGAGCAGTTCTTC. It is translated as CASSRTGTFNEQFF.

V and J are TRBV5-4 and TRBJ2-1; TRBD1 matches at 8 bases. The V segment lost 4 bases and the J segment 5 bases; nucleotides outside the gene matches: 11. The CDR3 loop spans 16 amino acids. Germline CDR1 SGHNT, CDR2 YYREEE (reference sequence). Here the CDR3 DNA reads TGTGCCAGCAGCGGGCCGGGACAGGAGAGACACAATGAGCAGTTCTTC. It encodes CASSGPGQERHNEQFF.

Regarding this clone: Other DNA sequences from this sample encode an identical CDR3 as well. This rearrangement joins TRBV6-5 to TRBJ1-5; a weak D match, TRBD1 (5 bases). Trimming left V 0 bases short and J 4 bases short, with 7 bases between. This CDR3 comprises 14 residues. Germline lookup yields CDR1 MNHEY and CDR2 SVGAGI. In DNA, the CDR3 is TGTGCCAGCAGTTACTCAGGGGTGAATCAGCCCCAGCATTTT. This codes for CASSYSGVNQPQHF.

This chain uses TRBV19 with TRBJ1-6; D is perhaps TRBD1 (5 bases). The CDR3 totals 16 residues. CDR1 and CDR2 (germline): LNHDA, SQIVND (reference sequence). Trimming pared 1 base from V and 6 bases from J, leaving 13 bases between. The CDR3 region is CASSIVPGVVNSPLHF. In nucleotides, the CDR3 is TGTGCCAGTAGTATAGTCCCGGGGGTAGTTAATTCACCCCTCCACTTT.

This chain joins TRBV20-1 and TRBJ2-7; 11 positions agree with TRBD2. Germline values: CDR1 DFQATT, CDR2 SNEGSKA (reference sequence). The CDR3 has 14 residues. Trimming cost V 3 bases and J 6 bases; bases outside gene matches: 7. Here the CDR3 reads CSASSLAGVGEQYF. CDR3 DNA: TGCAGTGCTAGTTCACTAGCGGGAGTTGGCGAGCAGTACTTC.

The rearrangement links TRBV11-2 to TRBJ1-2, with D hard to call. In germline, CDR1 is SGHAT, CDR2 FQNNGV. V was trimmed by 4 bases and J by 4 bases, leaving 16 bases between them. The CDR3 runs 15 residues. CDR3 residues: CASSSFEKGFYGYTF. The CDR3 DNA sequence: TGTGCCAGCAGCTCGTTCGAGAAGGGCTTCTATGGCTACACCTTC.

The CDR3 bases are TGTGCCAGTAGTACCACTGGGACATACTATGGCTACACCTTC. As protein: CASSTTGTYYGYTF. The V gene is TRBV19, the J gene TRBJ1-2; a weak D match, TRBD1 (6 bases). Germline V gene lookup returns CDR1 LNHDA and CDR2 SQIVND (reference sequence). V lost 4 bases and J lost 3, with 12 bases in between. The CDR3 is 14 amino acids.

This rearrangement joins TRBV7-3 to TRBJ1-6; perhaps TRBD1 as D (5 bases). V was shortened by 5 bases and J by 6 bases, with 14 bases between the two germline ends. CDR3 length equals 15 residues. Germline values: CDR1 SGHTA, CDR2 FQGTGA. Here the CDR3 reads CASSQTGGPNSPLHF. CDR3 bases: TGTGCCAGCAGCCAGACCGGGGGACCTAATTCACCCCTCCACTTT. Supplemented by reference TRBV7-3 and TRBJ1-6, the full variable domain reads GAGVSQTPSNKVTEKGKYVELRCDPISGHTALYWYRQSLGQGPEFLIYFQGTGAADDSGLPNDRFFAVRPEGSVSTLKIQRTERGDSAVYLCASSQTGGPNSPLHFGNGTRLTVT.

V is TRBV11-3 and J is TRBJ1-3; weak D call: TRBD1 (5 bases). Germline V gene data show CDR1 as SGHNT and CDR2 as YENEEA. The V and J ends lost 0 bases and 0 bases respectively, with 12 bases between them. The CDR3 extends over 17 amino acids. The CDR3 DNA reads as TGTGCCAGCAGCTTAGAAGGGACGCTCGGCTCTGGAAACACCATATATTTT. Encoded protein: CASSLEGTLGSGNTIYF.

V gene TRBV6-5 combines with J gene TRBJ1-2; 10 positions match TRBD1. V lost 2 bases to trimming and J lost 6 bases; unmatched junction nucleotides: 3. CDR1 is MNHEY and CDR2 is SVGAGI in the germline V gene. This CDR3 comprises 14 residues. The CDR3 region has the DNA TGTGCCAGCAGTTACCGACAGGGGGCGGATGGCTACACCTTC. Its translation is CASSYRQGADGYTF.

The CDR3 coding sequence is TGTGCCTGGAGTGTTACCCTCAACTATGGCTACACCTTC. It encodes CAWSVTLNYGYTF. The chain combines TRBV30 with TRBJ1-2; D not resolved. Trimming removed 0 bases from V and 2 bases from J, with 7 bases in between. The germline V gene encodes CDR1 GTSNPN and CDR2 SVGIG (reference sequence). This CDR3 has 13 amino acids.

V gene TRBV2 combines with J gene TRBJ2-7, with 14 nucleotides matching TRBD2. Germline V gene sequence: CDR1 SNHLY, CDR2 FYNNEI. This CDR3 contains 18 residues. The V gene end was trimmed by 6 bases and the J gene end by 0 bases; junction bases not matched to a gene: 10. The CDR3 loop reads CASRKTGTSGRASYEQYF. In DNA, the CDR3 is TGTGCCAGCAGGAAGACAGGGACTAGCGGGAGAGCCTCCTACGAGCAGTACTTC.

The V gene is TRBV10-1, the J gene TRBJ2-1; TRBD2 matches at 10 bases. The germline V gene has CDR1 WNHNN and CDR2 SYGVQD (reference sequence). There are 15 residues in the CDR3. V was pared by 5 bases and J by 3 bases, with 4 bases of the junction left unmatched. For the CDR3, the DNA is TGCGCCAGCAGTTCCCGGACTAGCGGCTACAATGAGCAGTTCTTC. It is translated as CASSSRTSGYNEQFF.

The chain combines TRBV28 with TRBJ2-5; a weak D match, TRBD1 (6 bases). Between the trimmed V and J ends, which lost 5 bases and 5 bases, there was a span of 18 bases. Germline V gives CDR1 MDHEN, CDR2 SYDVKM. This CDR3 has 15 amino acids. CDR3 nucleotide sequence: TGTGCCAGCAGTACGGCGACAGGTCCGGGGGAGACCCAGTACTTC. It yields the protein CASSTATGPGETQYF.

CDR3 residues: CASSYPGNSYEQYF. In DNA form, the CDR3 reads TGTGCCAGTAGTTACCCAGGGAATTCCTACGAGCAGTACTTC. The rearrangement links TRBV19 to TRBJ2-7, with D maybe TRBD1 (5 bases). V lost 5 bases, J lost 1 base, and 12 bases lay in between. The germline CDR1 and CDR2 sequences are LNHDA and SQIVND (reference sequence). This CDR3 has 14 residues.

This clone was detected a few times. The chain employs TRBV10-2 and TRBJ1-1, with TRBD1 as a possible D gene (5 bases). Per the germline V gene, CDR1 is WSHSY and CDR2 is SAAADI. V was trimmed by 6 bases and J by 2 bases, leaving 16 bases between them. This CDR3 region has 15 residues. CDR3 sequence (DNA): TGCGCCAGCAGGAGGCAGGGATTTTTAAACACTGAAGCTTTCTTT. Its translation is CASRRQGFLNTEAFF.

The rearrangement links TRBV30 to TRBJ1-1, with D possibly matching TRBD1 (5 bases). The CDR3 has 13 amino acids. From germline, CDR1 is GTSNPN and CDR2 SVGIG (reference sequence). V lost 6 bases to trimming and J lost 0 bases, with 11 bases between them. CDR3 coding DNA: TGTGCCTGCCAAAAGACAGTGAACACTGAAGCTTTCTTT. Residues: CACQKTVNTEAFF.

The rearrangement uses TRBV5-5 and TRBJ1-1; D is unclear. CDR3 length: 12 residues. CDR1 SGHKS and CDR2 YYEKEE come from the germline V gene (reference sequence). With 4 bases removed from V and 4 bases from J, the gap between germline ends came to 8 bases. DNA for the CDR3: TGTGCCAGCAGCGGCTCAATCACTGAAGCTTTCTTT. It is translated as CASSGSITEAFF.

CDR3 nucleotides: TGTGCCAGCAGCTTATCCGGGCTTGAGCAGTTCTTC. The encoded protein is CASSLSGLEQFF. The rearrangement uses TRBV12-3 or TRBV12-4 and TRBJ2-1; D is uncertain. Between the trimmed V and J ends, which lost 6 bases and 9 bases, there was a span of 12 bases. The CDR3 consists of 12 residues.

This chain uses TRBV7-6 with TRBJ2-7, with TRBD1 matching 9 bases. Per the germline V gene, CDR1 is SGHVS and CDR2 is FNYEAQ. The V and J ends lost 5 bases and 6 bases, in that order; junction bases with no gene match: 11. The length of the CDR3 is 15 residues. CDR3 in amino acids: CASSRRQGGTGEQYF. For the CDR3, the DNA is TGTGCCAGCAGCCGGCGACAGGGGGGAACGGGCGAGCAGTACTTC. Complete variable domain (other parts from reference TRBV7-6 and TRBJ2-7): GAGVSQSPRYKVTKRGQDVALRCDPISGHVSLYWYRQALGQGPEFLTYFNYEAQQDKSGLPNDRFSAERPEGSISTLTIQRTEQRDSAMYRCASSRRQGGTGEQYFGPGTRLTVT.